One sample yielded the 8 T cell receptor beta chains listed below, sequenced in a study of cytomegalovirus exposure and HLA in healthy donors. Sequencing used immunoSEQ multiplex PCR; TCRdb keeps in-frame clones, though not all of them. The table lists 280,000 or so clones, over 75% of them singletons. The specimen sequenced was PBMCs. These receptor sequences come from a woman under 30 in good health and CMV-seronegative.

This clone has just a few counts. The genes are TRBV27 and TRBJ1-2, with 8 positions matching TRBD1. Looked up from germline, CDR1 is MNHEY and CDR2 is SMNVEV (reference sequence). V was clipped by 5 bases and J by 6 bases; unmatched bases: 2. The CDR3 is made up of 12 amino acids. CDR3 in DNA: TGTGCCAGCAGTAAACAGGGGGATGGCTACACCTTC. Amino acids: CASSKQGDGYTF.

The CDR3 nucleotides are TGTGCCAGCAGCTTACTGACTAGCGGAGACACAGATACGCAGTATTTT. This translates into CASSLLTSGDTDTQYF. The V gene is TRBV5-6, the J gene TRBJ2-3; 9 nucleotides agree with TRBD2. Germline V gene lookup returns CDR1 SGHDT and CDR2 YYEEEE. This CDR3 is built from 16 residues. The V segment lost 2 bases and the J segment 2 bases; nucleotides outside the gene matches: 6. The full variable domain, in which reference TRBV5-6 and TRBJ2-3 provide the parts outside the CDR3, is DAGVTQSPTHLIKTRGQQVTLRCSPKSGHDTVSWYQQALGQGPQFIFQYYEEEERQRGNFPDRFSGHQFPNYSSELNVNALLLGDSALYLCASSLLTSGDTDTQYFGPGTRLTVL.

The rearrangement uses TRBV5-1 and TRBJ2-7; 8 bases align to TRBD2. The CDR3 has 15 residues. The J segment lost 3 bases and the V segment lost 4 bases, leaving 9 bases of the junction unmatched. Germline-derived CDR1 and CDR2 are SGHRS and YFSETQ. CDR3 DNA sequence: TGCGCCAGCAGCGTCGGCCTGGCGGGAGGCTACGAGCAGTACTTC. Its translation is CASSVGLAGGYEQYF.

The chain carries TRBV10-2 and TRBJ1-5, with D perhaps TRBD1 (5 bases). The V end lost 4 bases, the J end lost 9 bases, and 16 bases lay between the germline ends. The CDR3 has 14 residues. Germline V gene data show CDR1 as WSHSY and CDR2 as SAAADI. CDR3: CASSGTLTVTPQHF. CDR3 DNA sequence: TGCGCCAGCAGTGGGACACTGACAGTTACGCCCCAGCATTTT.

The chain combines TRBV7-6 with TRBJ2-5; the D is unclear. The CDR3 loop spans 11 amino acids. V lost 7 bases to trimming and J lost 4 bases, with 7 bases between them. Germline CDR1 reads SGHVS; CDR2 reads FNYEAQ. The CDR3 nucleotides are TGTGCCAGCACCTCGGGAGAGACCCAGTACTTC. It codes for CASTSGETQYF.

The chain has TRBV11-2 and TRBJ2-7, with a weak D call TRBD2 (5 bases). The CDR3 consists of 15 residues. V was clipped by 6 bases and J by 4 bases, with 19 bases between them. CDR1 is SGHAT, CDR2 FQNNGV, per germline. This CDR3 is CASRSGQAGSYEQYF. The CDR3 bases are TGTGCCAGCAGGTCCGGGCAGGCGGGCTCTTACGAGCAGTACTTC.

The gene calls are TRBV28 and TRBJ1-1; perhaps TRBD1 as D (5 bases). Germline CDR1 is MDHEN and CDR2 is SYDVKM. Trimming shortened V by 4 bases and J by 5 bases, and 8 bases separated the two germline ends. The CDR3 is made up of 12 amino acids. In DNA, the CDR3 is TGTGCCAGCAGTTGGGGGGTTACTGAAGCTTTCTTT. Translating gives CASSWGVTEAFF.

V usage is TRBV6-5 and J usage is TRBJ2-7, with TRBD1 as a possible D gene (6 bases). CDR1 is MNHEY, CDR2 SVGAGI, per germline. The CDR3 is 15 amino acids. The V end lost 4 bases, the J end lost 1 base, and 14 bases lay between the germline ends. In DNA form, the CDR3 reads TGTGCCAGCAGTTCACACAGGGTAATATCCTACGAGCAGTACTTC. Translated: CASSSHRVISYEQYF.